A selection of T cell receptor beta chains follows, all from one sample in a study of blood T cell repertoires in COVID-19. Assay: immunoSEQ multiplex PCR; the TCRdb copy retains only in-frame clones and omits some. The sample records about 480,000 clones, around 87% being singletons. Sequencing was done on a sample of PBMCs or T cells enriched from blood (not recorded which). All receptors derive from a woman in her thirties or forties who had recovered from COVID-19. Each CDR3 is given with its conserved first and last residue. The D gene is left open where the match is weak. Size tells how often a clone was seen (once, few, many) or the class of an expanded clone, and some rows leave it out.

CDR3 DNA	CDR3 protein	V gene	J gene	clone size	D gene
TGTGCCAGCAGTTACTCGATTAGGACAGGCTTCAATGAGCAGTTCTTC	CASSYSIRTGFNEQFF	TRBV6-5	TRBJ2-1	-	TRBD1
TGTGCCAGCAGTCAACGGAGGGTGAGGAACACTGAAGCTTTCTTT	CASSQRRVRNTEAFF	TRBV6-6	TRBJ1-1	once	-
TGTGCCACTATAGCCGGGACAGCTAACTATGGCTACACCTTC	CATIAGTANYGYTF	TRBV28	TRBJ1-2	-	TRBD1
TGTGCCAGCAGTCGAATAGGGCAGGGAAGTACGGAGACCCAGTACTTC	CASSRIGQGSTETQYF	TRBV6-2/TRBV6-3	TRBJ2-5	-	-
TGTGCCAGCAGTTTTACCGGGACACAAACTGAAGCTTTCTTT	CASSFTGTQTEAFF	TRBV2	TRBJ1-1	-	-
TGTGCCAGCAGGGAATGGACTAGCGGGCAAAACTACAATGAGCAGTTCTTC	CASREWTSGQNYNEQFF	TRBV2	TRBJ2-1	-	TRBD2
TGTGCCAGCAGCCTACAGGGAAATCAGCCCCAGCATTTT	CASSLQGNQPQHF	TRBV11-2	TRBJ1-5	-	-
TGTGCCAGTAGGGGGACTAGCGGGAGGGGACTACGGGAGCAGTTCTTC	CASRGTSGRGLREQFF	TRBV19	TRBJ2-1	-	TRBD2
TGTGCCAGCAGTGAGTTAGCGGGAGTACCGATACATTACTACGAGCAGTACTTC	CASSELAGVPIHYYEQYF	TRBV2	TRBJ2-7	-	TRBD2
TGCAGCGTCAAAAAACAGGGTCTCACTGAAGCTTTCTTT	CSVKKQGLTEAFF	TRBV29-1	TRBJ1-1	few	-
TGTGCCAGCTCACCTTACGCGGGGATTGAGACCCAGTACTTC	CASSPYAGIETQYF	TRBV18	TRBJ2-5	once	-
TGTGCCAGCTCACCCCAGCCCATGCGGTCAACTAATGAAAAACTGTTTTTT	CASSPQPMRSTNEKLFF	TRBV18	TRBJ1-4	-	-
TGTGCTAGTGGTGACGACAGGGTGGGACAGCCCCAGCATTTT	CASGDDRVGQPQHF	TRBV12-5	TRBJ1-5	-	TRBD1
TGTGCCAGCACCACGGGCGGAGGACTGTTTTTT	CASTTGGGLFF	TRBV2	TRBJ1-4	-	-
TGCGCCAGCAGCCAAGTAGGAGGGATCAGTAAGAATCAGCCCCAGCATTTT	CASSQVGGISKNQPQHF	TRBV4-1	TRBJ1-5	-	-
TGCAGCGTTGTAGGACAGCCGAGCTCTGGGGCCAACGTCCTGACTTTC	CSVVGQPSSGANVLTF	TRBV29-1	TRBJ2-6	-	-
TGTGCCAGCAGCTTGTCCGGACTCGTGTACGAGCAGTACTTC	CASSLSGLVYEQYF	TRBV7-9	TRBJ2-7	-	-
TGTGCCAGCAGCTTAGAGCTAGCGGGAGCTCGCGGGGAGCTGTTTTTT	CASSLELAGARGELFF	TRBV7-8	TRBJ2-2	-	TRBD2
TGTGCCAGCAGTTACCTGACAGCCGATAACTATGGCTACACCTTC	CASSYLTADNYGYTF	TRBV6-5	TRBJ1-2	-	-
TGTGCCAGCAGCTTACGGGGGGCCCTGTGGGGCTACACCTTC	CASSLRGALWGYTF	TRBV7-9	TRBJ1-2	-	-